This TCR beta chain was identified during a study of CD8 T cells in Susac syndrome. Germline V gene sequence: CDR1 MGHRA, CDR2 YSYEKL. This CDR3 region has 14 residues. Trimming cost V 0 bases and J 3 bases, with 8 bases left between them. Random hexamers were used to reverse transcribe about 0.5 to 1 ug of RNA. TCRdb passed the immunoSEQ multiplex PCR reads through MiXCR, listing each CDR3 protein once. The table has 400,000 or so distinct CDR3 sequences, approximately 85% seen once. The receptor was isolated from a human donor with multiple sclerosis. The V and J genes are TRBV4-1 and TRBJ1-2, with D uncertain. The specimen sequenced was CD8+ T cells from PBMCs. CDR3 in DNA: TGCGCCAGCAGCCAAGAACCCGACTACTATGGCTACACCTTC. The encoded protein is CASSQEPDYYGYTF.